The rows below give T cell receptor beta chains drawn from one sample of a study of control samples from healthy donors and cancer patients. Assay: immunoSEQ multiplex PCR; the TCRdb copy retains only in-frame clones and omits some. Among more than 70,000 clones listed, over 85% were seen once. The source material was PBMCs. The receptors stem from a man aged 55 to 70 with lung cancer. The CDR3 runs from the conserved cysteine through the conserved F or W. The D gene is left open where the match is weak. The size field is filled for only some rows; it gives once, few, many or a size class.

cdr3_aa	cdr3_nt	j_call	v_call	clone_size	d_call
CSFQGQSSGGYTF	TGCAGCTTCCAGGGTCAGTCGAGTGGTGGCTACACCTTC	TRBJ1-2	TRBV29-1	NA	NA
CASSLGGGWNTEAFF	TGCGCCAGCAGCTTGGGAGGGGGCTGGAACACTGAAGCTTTCTTT	TRBJ1-1	TRBV5-1	NA	TRBD1
CASSVFFGADFNTGELFF	TGTGCCAGCAGTGTCTTCTTCGGGGCAGACTTCAACACCGGGGAGCTGTTTTTT	TRBJ2-2	TRBV6-1	NA	NA
CASSGNRGSQPQHF	TGTGCCAGCAGTGGGAACAGGGGAAGCCAGCCCCAGCATTTT	TRBJ1-5	TRBV28	NA	TRBD1
CASSQRTSAIYNEQFF	TGTGCCAGCAGCCAACGGACTAGCGCAATTTACAATGAGCAGTTCTTC	TRBJ2-1	TRBV3-1/TRBV3-2	NA	TRBD2
CASSQAPGREKETQYF	TGTGCCAGCAGCCAAGCCCCAGGCAGAGAGAAAGAGACCCAGTACTTC	TRBJ2-5	TRBV3-1/TRBV3-2	once	NA
CASSRTANSPLHF	TGTGCCAGCAGCCGTACGGCTAATTCACCCCTCCACTTT	TRBJ1-6	TRBV7-2	NA	NA
CASSLGLTGQPQHF	TGTGCCAGCAGCTTGGGTCTGACAGGGCAGCCCCAGCATTTT	TRBJ1-5	TRBV5-6	medium-sized	TRBD1
CASSLLAGGDSPLHF	TGTGCCAGCAGCTTGCTGGCAGGGGGTGACTCACCCCTCCACTTT	TRBJ1-6	TRBV5-4	NA	TRBD1
CASAPTPSGGIHEQYF	TGTGCTAGTGCCCCGACCCCTAGCGGGGGTATTCACGAGCAGTACTTC	TRBJ2-7	TRBV12-5	NA	TRBD2
CASSLQQGFDSPLHF	TGTGCCAGCAGCTTACAACAGGGTTTCGATTCACCCCTCCACTTT	TRBJ1-6	TRBV7-9	NA	NA
CASSQDGLAVYNEQFF	TGTGCCAGCAGCCAAGACGGACTAGCGGTATACAATGAGCAGTTCTTC	TRBJ2-1	TRBV3-1/TRBV3-2	NA	TRBD2
CSVKLVDTIYF	TGCAGCGTTAAGCTAGTGGACACCATATATTTT	TRBJ1-3	TRBV29-1	NA	NA
CASSPSLTSGGAYNEQFF	TGTGCCAGCTCACCATCCTTGACTAGCGGGGGGGCCTACAATGAGCAGTTCTTC	TRBJ2-1	TRBV18	NA	TRBD2
CASSRDLRGEAFF	TGTGCCAGCAGTCGGGACTTAAGAGGGGAAGCTTTCTTT	TRBJ1-1	TRBV27	few	NA
CASGQGIDYGYTF	TGTGCCAGCGGGCAGGGAATTGACTATGGCTACACCTTC	TRBJ1-2	TRBV6-6	NA	NA
CASSPPPGASSTEAFF	TGTGCCAGCTCACCACCACCGGGGGCGAGCAGCACTGAAGCTTTCTTT	TRBJ1-1	TRBV18	NA	NA
CASSLDSPVSGNTIYF	TGTGCCAGCAGCTTGGATTCTCCAGTCTCTGGAAACACCATATATTTT	TRBJ1-3	TRBV5-5	NA	NA
CASSLHRELNSPLHF	TGTGCCAGCAGCTTACACCGGGAGCTTAATTCACCCCTCCACTTT	TRBJ1-6	TRBV7-8	NA	NA
CRVRGQTYNEQFF	TGCAGGGTCAGGGGACAGACCTACAATGAGCAGTTCTTC	TRBJ2-1	TRBV29-1	once	TRBD1